Shown below are 31 T cell receptor beta chains from a single sample sequenced in a study of control samples from healthy donors and cancer patients. Sequencing used immunoSEQ multiplex PCR; TCRdb keeps in-frame clones, though not all of them. The table includes some 120,000 clones, roughly 87% detected once. The source material was blood. Receptors originate from a young man in good health.

This clone showed up just once. The rearrangement links TRBV24-1 to TRBJ2-3; TRBD2 matches 14 bases. V was clipped by 4 bases and J by 8 bases; unmatched bases: 10. The CDR3 loop spans 17 amino acids. Germline-derived CDR1 and CDR2 are KGHDR and SFDVKD. As DNA, the CDR3 is TGTGCCACCAGTGACCGCGGACTAGCGGGAGGATTCGGTACGCAGTATTTT. Translating gives CATSDRGLAGGFGTQYF.

This chain joins TRBV19 and TRBJ1-2; no firm D call. The CDR3 totals 14 residues. Trimming cost V 7 bases and J 4 bases, with 16 bases left between them. Germline CDR1 reads LNHDA; CDR2 reads SQIVND (reference sequence). CDR3 DNA sequence: TGTGCCAGTACTGCTCGTTTGGATACCTATGGCTACACCTTC. Encoded protein: CASTARLDTYGYTF.

This chain's CDR3 is CASSLDPSGSGTQYF. The CDR3 coding sequence is TGTGCCAGCAGCTTAGATCCTAGCGGGAGTGGGACCCAGTACTTC. The chain couples TRBV11-2 to TRBJ2-5; TRBD2 agrees at 10 bases. The germline V gene encodes CDR1 SGHAT and CDR2 FQNNGV. After removal of 0 bases from V and 7 bases from J, the junction contained 5 bases not matched to a gene. CDR3 length: 15 residues.

This chain joins TRBV28 and TRBJ1-1; no clear D. Germline V gives CDR1 MDHEN, CDR2 SYDVKM. V was trimmed by 7 bases and J by 0 bases, leaving 12 bases between them. This CDR3 has 14 amino acids. As DNA, the CDR3 is TGTGCCAGCACCCTGGTCAGACTGAACACTGAAGCTTTCTTT. Translated, it gives CASTLVRLNTEAFF. Looking up the rest from reference TRBV28 and TRBJ1-1 gives the full variable domain: DVKVTQSSRYLVKRTGEKVFLECVQDMDHENMFWYRQDPGLGLRLIYFSYDVKMKEKGDIPEGYSVSREKKERFSLILESASTNQTSMYLCASTLVRLNTEAFFGQGTRLTVV.

V gene TRBV27 combines with J gene TRBJ2-7; tentatively, D is TRBD2 (6 bases). The CDR3 loop spans 13 amino acids. Trimming removed 8 bases at V and 1 base at J, with 12 bases between. Looked up from germline, CDR1 is MNHEY and CDR2 is SMNVEV (reference sequence). CDR3 region: CASGSGLSYEQYF. The CDR3 DNA sequence: TGTGCCAGCGGCAGCGGACTATCCTACGAGCAGTACTTC.

The chain recombines TRBV19 with TRBJ1-1; D gene uncertain. Germline-derived CDR1 and CDR2 are LNHDA and SQIVND (reference sequence). The CDR3 sequence is 13 residues long. V lost 6 bases, J lost 5 bases, and 13 bases lay in between. The CDR3 spells CASSSGRRTEAFF. The CDR3 DNA follows: TGTGCCAGTAGCTCGGGTCGGCGAACTGAAGCTTTCTTT.

A single count supports this clone. This chain links TRBV7-3 with TRBJ2-5; a possible D gene is TRBD2 (6 bases). The germline CDR1 and CDR2 sequences are SGHTA and FQGTGA. V was cut by 5 bases and J by 2 bases, with 15 bases left in between. CDR3 length: 15 amino acids. The CDR3 spells CASSLTLGRQETQYF. The CDR3 nucleotides read TGTGCCAGCAGCCTCACTTTGGGGAGGCAAGAGACCCAGTACTTC.

V is TRBV6-2 or TRBV6-3 and J is TRBJ1-4; D not resolved. Between the trimmed V and J ends, which lost 2 bases and 3 bases, there was a span of 4 bases. The CDR3 consists of 13 residues. Per germline, CDR1 MNHEY and CDR2 SVGEGT. Written as DNA, the CDR3 is TGTGCCAGCAGTTACGAGCCTAATGAAAAACTGTTTTTT. This codes for CASSYEPNEKLFF.

The chain recombines TRBV6-5 with TRBJ1-5, with unresolved D. The germline V gene encodes CDR1 MNHEY and CDR2 SVGAGI. The CDR3 totals 15 residues. Deletions cut 5 bases from V and 2 bases from J, with 13 bases between. The CDR3: CASSPKRARNQPQHF. The CDR3 DNA sequence: TGTGCCAGCAGTCCAAAAAGGGCGCGCAATCAGCCCCAGCATTTT.

J is TRBJ2-3 and V is TRBV28; 7 bases align to TRBD1. V lost 2 bases and J lost 4; bases outside the gene matches: 6. Looked up from germline, CDR1 is MDHEN and CDR2 is SYDVKM. This CDR3 is 15 amino acids long. The CDR3 DNA sequence: TGTGCCAGCAGTTTAAGGGGGCGAGGGGCAGATACGCAGTATTTT. Translated: CASSLRGRGADTQYF. Looking up the rest from reference TRBV28 and TRBJ2-3 gives the full variable domain: DVKVTQSSRYLVKRTGEKVFLECVQDMDHENMFWYRQDPGLGLRLIYFSYDVKMKEKGDIPEGYSVSREKKERFSLILESASTNQTSMYLCASSLRGRGADTQYFGPGTRLTVL.

The chain joins TRBV24-1 to TRBJ1-5; D is possibly TRBD1 (6 bases). Germline assignment: CDR1 KGHDR and CDR2 SFDVKD. The length of the CDR3 is 13 residues. V was clipped by 5 bases and J by 5 bases, with 9 bases between them. CDR3 sequence: CATSVSGDQPQHF. CDR3 nucleotides: TGTGCCACCAGTGTCTCAGGGGATCAGCCCCAGCATTTT.

The J gene is TRBJ2-1, the V gene TRBV10-2; 10 bases fit TRBD1. CDR3 size: 13 residues. From germline, CDR1 is WSHSY and CDR2 SAAADI. V lost 6 bases and J lost 5; bases outside the gene matches: 1. CDR3 amino acids: CASRGTGDNEQFF. In DNA, the CDR3 is TGCGCCAGCAGGGGGACAGGGGACAATGAGCAGTTCTTC.

This chain links TRBV5-1 with TRBJ2-7, with 13 bases lining up with TRBD2. Germline CDR1 is SGHRS and CDR2 is YFSETQ. The V segment lost 2 bases and the J segment 6 bases; nucleotides outside the gene matches: 8. This CDR3 contains 16 residues. CDR3 residues: CASSFPRLAGGSEQYF. CDR3 DNA sequence: TGCGCCAGCAGCTTCCCTCGACTAGCGGGAGGATCCGAGCAGTACTTC. Full variable domain (remainder filled in from reference TRBV5-1 and TRBJ2-7): KAGVTQTPRYLIKTRGQQVTLSCSPISGHRSVSWYQQTPGQGLQFLFEYFSETQRNKGNFPGRFSGRQFSNSRSEMNVSTLELGDSALYLCASSFPRLAGGSEQYFGPGTRLTVT.

The V and J genes are TRBV24-1 and TRBJ2-7, with D possibly being TRBD2 (6 bases). The ends were cut back, 4 bases at V and 2 bases at J, with 14 bases in the middle. The CDR3 has 15 residues. The germline CDR1 and CDR2 sequences are KGHDR and SFDVKD. The DNA of the CDR3 is TGTGCCACCAGTGACCCCGGGACTGGGACCTACGAGCAGTACTTC. Protein product: CATSDPGTGTYEQYF.

The V and J genes are TRBV7-8 and TRBJ1-3; D is unresolved. V lost 2 bases, J lost 4 bases, and 3 bases lay in between. Looked up from germline, CDR1 is SGHVS and CDR2 is FQNEAQ. The CDR3 runs to 12 residues. CDR3 sequence reads: CASSLWGNTIYF. In DNA form, the CDR3 reads TGTGCCAGCAGCTTATGGGGAAACACCATATATTTT.

This clone was observed a few times. The rearrangement uses TRBV6-5 and TRBJ1-5; D gene uncertain. Germline loops: CDR1 MNHEY, CDR2 SVGAGI. Trimming cost V 2 bases and J 2 bases, with 4 bases left between them. The CDR3 has 13 residues. CDR3 bases: TGTGCCAGCAGTTACAAGGGCAATCAGCCCCAGCATTTT. Translation gives CASSYKGNQPQHF.

V gene TRBV3-1 (or the pseudogene TRBV3-2) combines with J gene TRBJ2-2, with 7 bases aligning to TRBD1. V shed 4 bases, J shed 2 bases, and the junction held 13 bases outside the gene matches. This CDR3 is 18 amino acids long. Germline V gene lookup returns CDR1 LGHDT and CDR2 YNNKEL (reference sequence). The CDR3 region has the DNA TGTGCCAGCAGCCGTACTCGACAGGGCCCGGGAAACACCGGGGAGCTGTTTTTT. It is translated as CASSRTRQGPGNTGELFF.

The chain recombines TRBV19 with TRBJ2-7; no clear D. With 7 bases removed from V and 2 bases from J, the gap between germline ends came to 18 bases. The CDR3 covers 15 residues. The germline V gene encodes CDR1 LNHDA and CDR2 SQIVND (reference sequence). The CDR3 DNA follows: TGTGCCAGTATCCCTGACGGTTTGTACCCCTACGAGCAGTACTTC. Its protein product is CASIPDGLYPYEQYF.

This chain connects TRBV9 to TRBJ1-1; D is ambiguous. Germline assignment: CDR1 SGDLS and CDR2 YYNGEE. The CDR3 is 16 amino acids. V lost 3 bases and J 4 bases, leaving 19 bases between the germline ends. CDR3 loop: CASSGSVKGSTTEAFF. CDR3 coding DNA: TGTGCCAGCAGCGGTTCTGTGAAAGGATCGACCACTGAAGCTTTCTTT.

The rearrangement uses TRBV7-8 and TRBJ2-2; D possibly uses TRBD1 or TRBD2 (7 bases each). From germline, CDR1 is SGHVS and CDR2 FQNEAQ. The V end was cut by 6 bases, the J end by 4 bases, with 18 bases between. This CDR3 is 16 amino acids long. As DNA, the CDR3 is TGTGCCAGCAGGTCACAGGGGACTACCGCCACCGGGGAGCTGTTTTTT. Translated, it gives CASRSQGTTATGELFF.

J is TRBJ1-1 and V is TRBV5-4; TRBD1 might be the D (6 bases). Deletions cut 0 bases from V and 5 bases from J, with 11 bases between. The CDR3 length is 14 residues. Germline V lookup: CDR1 SGHNT, CDR2 YYREEE (reference sequence). Here the CDR3 DNA reads TGTGCCAGCAGCTTGGGGAGGGGGGATACTGAAGCTTTCTTT. Translated: CASSLGRGDTEAFF.

The CDR3 here is CASLRGYTQYF. The CDR3 region has the DNA TGTGCCTCCCTGAGGGGATATACGCAGTATTTT. The chain carries TRBV30 and TRBJ2-3; D possibly uses TRBD1 or TRBD2 (5 bases each). The germline V and J ends were trimmed by 7 bases and 7 bases, with 12 bases remaining between them. Looked up from germline, CDR1 is GTSNPN and CDR2 is SVGIG (reference sequence). There are 11 residues in the CDR3.

The chain joins TRBV5-1 to TRBJ2-3; D is possibly TRBD1 or TRBD2 (6 bases each). The CDR3 has 15 amino acids. Germline V gives CDR1 SGHRS, CDR2 YFSETQ. V gave up 5 bases and J gave up 2 bases, with 15 bases separating them. CDR3 amino acids: CASSVGAGHTDTQYF. As DNA, the CDR3 is TGCGCCAGCAGTGTGGGGGCGGGACACACAGATACGCAGTATTTT.

This sequence joins TRBV10-1 and TRBJ1-6; 8 bases fit TRBD1. Germline trimming cut 0 bases from V and 9 bases from J; bases unmatched to any gene: 1. Germline CDR1 and CDR2: WNHNN and SYGVQD (reference sequence). The CDR3 totals 14 residues. The DNA of the CDR3 is TGCGCCAGCAGTGAGTCAACAGGGGGTTCACCCCTCCACTTT. It specifies CASSESTGGSPLHF.

The chain employs TRBV6-6 and TRBJ1-2, with TRBD1 matching 9 bases. Germline CDR1 MNHNY, CDR2 SVGAGI (reference sequence). V trimming: 5 bases; J trimming: 6 bases; junction bases outside the gene matches: 10. This CDR3 spans 15 amino acids. CDR3 sequence: CASSALRDRADGYTF. The CDR3, as DNA: TGTGCCAGCAGTGCACTCCGGGACAGGGCAGATGGCTACACCTTC.

This clone has more than one count but fewer than ten. The gene calls are TRBV15 and TRBJ1-5; 7 nucleotides match TRBD1. Germline assignment: CDR1 LNHNV and CDR2 YYDKDF (reference sequence). Trimming took 5 bases from V and 5 from J; bases not matched to a gene: 6. The CDR3 is 14 residues long. This CDR3 reads CATSSDRVDQPQHF. For the CDR3, the DNA is TGTGCCACCAGCTCAGACAGGGTCGATCAGCCCCAGCATTTT.

V gene TRBV18 combines with J gene TRBJ2-2; D is unresolved. The ends were cut back, 2 bases at V and 5 bases at J, with 6 bases in the middle. The CDR3 spans 13 residues. From germline, CDR1 is KGHSH and CDR2 LQKENI. CDR3 protein: CASSPDPTGELFF. CDR3 bases: TGTGCCAGCTCACCAGATCCAACCGGGGAGCTGTTTTTT.

J is TRBJ1-2 and V is TRBV13, with 7 bases lining up with TRBD1. Losses at the gene ends were 1 base for V and 9 bases for J; bases not matched to a gene: 5. The length of the CDR3 is 13 residues. The germline V gene encodes CDR1 PRHDT and CDR2 FYEKMQ (reference sequence). The CDR3 DNA reads TGTGCCAGCAGCTTAGAGGGACAGAAGAGCTACACCTTC. This encodes CASSLEGQKSYTF.

The V gene is TRBV28, the J gene TRBJ1-2, with D uncertain. Trimming left V 5 bases short and J 0 bases short, with 13 bases between. The V gene's germline CDR1 is MDHEN and CDR2 SYDVKM. This CDR3 comprises 15 residues. DNA for the CDR3: TGTGCCAGCAGTGTCGCGGGTCAAACTAACTATGGCTACACCTTC. Its translation is CASSVAGQTNYGYTF.

The chain uses TRBV7-9 and TRBJ2-7; D perhaps matches TRBD2 (7 bases). Germline V lookup: CDR1 SEHNR, CDR2 FQNEAQ (reference sequence). V was clipped by 5 bases and J by 0 bases, with 20 bases between them. The CDR3 sequence is 17 residues long. Written as DNA, the CDR3 is TGTGCCAGCAGCCAGCCTGGGGGCGGGAGCCTCTCCTACGAGCAGTACTTC. Translating it yields CASSQPGGGSLSYEQYF.

The V and J genes are TRBV19 and TRBJ1-2; D is possibly TRBD1 (6 bases). Germline V gene data show CDR1 as LNHDA and CDR2 as SQIVND (reference sequence). The V end lost 5 bases, the J end lost 2 bases, and 9 bases lay between the germline ends. The CDR3 has 13 amino acids. DNA for the CDR3: TGTGCCAGTAGTTGGGGGCAGAACTATGGCTACACCTTC. Its protein product is CASSWGQNYGYTF.